This is a list of T cell receptor beta chains from one sample in a study of T cell repertoires in cytomegalovirus infection. Each CDR3 protein is one row after TCRdb ran MiXCR on the reads. The data show more than 250,000 distinct CDR3 sequences, around a quarter seen once. The antigens these receptors bind are not known. Sequences were derived from cultured PBMCs, sampled from culture after CMV antigen stimulation. All receptors come from a human donor in good health (CMV status not recorded). Some clones in this sample may be carry-over from other donors' samples. The CDR3 runs from the conserved cysteine through the conserved F or W. D genes are given only for firm matches. A clone size is listed for some rows: how often the clone was seen (once, few, many), or a class if it is expanded.

DNA	CDR3	D	size	V	J
TGCGCCAGCAGCCCGGGAATACAAGGAGCGATTGAAGAAAACATTCAGTACTTC	CASSPGIQGAIEENIQYF	.	.	TRBV4-1	TRBJ2-4
TGTGCCAGCAGCCCCCATCAGGGCACAGATACGCAGTATTTT	CASSPHQGTDTQYF	.	many	TRBV7-2	TRBJ2-3
TGTGCCAGCAGTTTCGGACACTCGATCTCTGGGGCCAACGTCCTGACTTTC	CASSFGHSISGANVLTF	.	few	TRBV6-5	TRBJ2-6
TGTGCCAGCAGTTTCTCCGGGGCCTCTGGAAACACCATATATTTT	CASSFSGASGNTIYF	.	.	TRBV12-3/TRBV12-4	TRBJ1-3
TGTGCCAGCAGCTTAGGGCCATCGACAGTCACGTTTGAAGCTTTCTTT	CASSLGPSTVTFEAFF	.	many	TRBV7-9	TRBJ1-1
TGCAGTGTTCCGGTTGGACTAGCGGGAGGGCCGAGAGATACGCAGTATTTT	CSVPVGLAGGPRDTQYF	TRBD2	.	TRBV20-1	TRBJ2-3
TGTGCCAGCATAAGAACAGGGCAAAACTATGGCTACACCTTC	CASIRTGQNYGYTF	.	.	TRBV13	TRBJ1-2
TGTGCCAGTAGCCGGATGTCTAGCACAGATACGCAGTATTTT	CASSRMSSTDTQYF	.	once	TRBV19	TRBJ2-3
TGTGCCTGGAGTGTTACCGGGGAGCTGTTTTTT	CAWSVTGELFF	.	few	TRBV30	TRBJ2-2
TGTGCCAGCAGCTCGCGGGGAGCCGGGAATGAGCAGTTCTTC	CASSSRGAGNEQFF	.	.	TRBV7-6	TRBJ2-1
TGCAGTGTGTGGGGACAGGGCAATGGCTACACCTTC	CSVWGQGNGYTF	TRBD1	.	TRBV20-1	TRBJ1-2
TGTGCCACACGGGACAGGGATCCCAATCAGCCCCAGCATTTT	CATRDRDPNQPQHF	TRBD1	.	TRBV24-1	TRBJ1-5
TGTGCCAGCAGTCAAATGTCCGGACTAGCGGGAACGTACAATGAGCAGTTCTTC	CASSQMSGLAGTYNEQFF	TRBD2	few	TRBV6-2/TRBV6-3	TRBJ2-1
TGTGCCAGCAGCCTAGCGGGAGGGAGACACGCTGAGCAGTTCTTC	CASSLAGGRHAEQFF	TRBD2	.	TRBV28	TRBJ2-1
TGTGCCAGCAGCTTTTCACTAGCGGTTAGCACAGATACGCAGTATTTT	CASSFSLAVSTDTQYF	TRBD2	few	TRBV7-2	TRBJ2-3
TGTGCCAGCAGTTACTCCATGAATGAGCAGTTCTTC	CASSYSMNEQFF	.	.	TRBV6-6	TRBJ2-1
TGTGCCAGCAGTTCCTTGGGACTAGCGGTTTACAATGAGCAGTTCTTC	CASSSLGLAVYNEQFF	TRBD2	many	TRBV6-2/TRBV6-3	TRBJ2-1
TGTGCCAGCAGCCACCGGGCTAGCGGGATCAATGAGCAGTTCTTC	CASSHRASGINEQFF	TRBD2	.	TRBV14	TRBJ2-1
TGTGCCAGCAGCTTAGTTACCGGTGGCGCGTCCGGGGAGCTGTTTTTT	CASSLVTGGASGELFF	.	.	TRBV7-6	TRBJ2-2
TGCAGTGCTAAGACTAGCGGGAGTTTGATAGAGACCCAGTACTTC	CSAKTSGSLIETQYF	TRBD2	few	TRBV20-1	TRBJ2-5
TGTGCCAGCAGTTACGCATCGATTAACACCGGGGAGCTGTTTTTT	CASSYASINTGELFF	.	.	TRBV6-2/TRBV6-3	TRBJ2-2
TGTGCCAGCAGTCCATCAATATGGGGCAGGGGGGGAATATGGCAGCATTTT	CASSPSIWGRGGIWQHF	TRBD1	many	TRBV12-3/TRBV12-4	TRBJ1-5
TGTGCCAGCAGACCCCGACAGGGACCTGGGGAGCAGTACTTC	CASRPRQGPGEQYF	TRBD1	.	TRBV27	TRBJ2-7
TGTGCCAGCAGTTTATTGGGGACTAGGGTTTCGAATGAGCAGTTCTTC	CASSLLGTRVSNEQFF	TRBD2	few	TRBV27	TRBJ2-1
TGTGCCAGCGGGTCACAGGGGAACACTGAAGCTTTCTTT	CASGSQGNTEAFF	.	few	TRBV2	TRBJ1-1
TGTGCCACCAGTGAATCTTCCGGGACCGCGAATTTATATAGCAATCAGCCCCAGCATTTT	CATSESSGTANLYSNQPQHF	.	few	TRBV24-1	TRBJ1-5
TGTGCCAGCAGCGTAGTTGAAGGAGCTGAAGCTTTCTTT	CASSVVEGAEAFF	.	few	TRBV9	TRBJ1-1
TGTGCCAGCAGCCGCCGGGACGGGATAAACACCGGGGAGCTGTTTTTT	CASSRRDGINTGELFF	.	medium-sized	TRBV7-9	TRBJ2-2
TGTGCCAGCAGCTTCGGACAGGTAACCTACGAGCAGTACTTC	CASSFGQVTYEQYF	TRBD1	many	TRBV7-2	TRBJ2-7
TGTGCCAGCAGTTTGGCGGCAGGGAGGGAGACCCAGTACTTC	CASSLAAGRETQYF	.	few	TRBV6-8	TRBJ2-5
TGCGCCAGCAGCCAAGATTATGGTAGCGGGAGTGAAAACATTCAGTACTTC	CASSQDYGSGSENIQYF	TRBD2	many	TRBV4-1	TRBJ2-4
TGTGCCAGCAGCCCCCTTCCGAGACAGGGACGTTACGAGCAGTACTTC	CASSPLPRQGRYEQYF	TRBD1	few	TRBV7-9	TRBJ2-7
TGTGCCAGCAGCTTGGCCACCGGGACGGTTTATGGCTACACCTTC	CASSLATGTVYGYTF	.	.	TRBV13	TRBJ1-2
TGCGCCAGCAGCCAAGGAAGGGGGGCGGTGGATACGCAGTATTTT	CASSQGRGAVDTQYF	.	.	TRBV4-3	TRBJ2-3
TGCAGTGCTAGAGATCCTTTAGGGACAGGGCACTACGAGCAGTACTTC	CSARDPLGTGHYEQYF	TRBD1	.	TRBV20-1	TRBJ2-7
TGTGCCAGCAGCTCCGGACAGCGGTTGACACCCCTCCACTTT	CASSSGQRLTPLHF	.	.	TRBV7-9	TRBJ1-6
TGTGCCAGTACCCAGATGGCCAGGGGCGGAAACACCATATATTTT	CASTQMARGGNTIYF	.	.	TRBV19	TRBJ1-3
TGTGCCAGCAGCTGGACTAGCGGGGGTTCCTACGAGCAGTACTTC	CASSWTSGGSYEQYF	TRBD2	.	TRBV7-2	TRBJ2-7
TGCAGTGCTAGTAAGAAGACTAGCGGGTCCTTCGAGCAGTACTTC	CSASKKTSGSFEQYF	TRBD2	.	TRBV20-1	TRBJ2-7
TGTGCCAGCAGTTCCTCAGCGAATGAGCAGTTCTTC	CASSSSANEQFF	.	.	TRBV6-6	TRBJ2-1
TGCAGTGCTAACAAAAACAATGAGCAGTTCTTC	CSANKNNEQFF	.	.	TRBV20-1	TRBJ2-1
TGTGCCAGCAGCCCAGGGGGGGGGCGGTTGAACTATGGCTACACCTTC	CASSPGGGRLNYGYTF	TRBD1	.	TRBV7-2	TRBJ1-2
TGTGCCAGCAGAAAAAGCGCTGAAGAGACCCAGTACTTC	CASRKSAEETQYF	.	few	TRBV6-2/TRBV6-3	TRBJ2-5
TGTGCCAGCAGGGGCTTTTACAATGAGCAGTTCTTC	CASRGFYNEQFF	.	.	TRBV12-3/TRBV12-4	TRBJ2-1
TGCAGCTACATAAGGAACACCGGGGAGCTGTTTTTT	CSYIRNTGELFF	.	.	TRBV29-1	TRBJ2-2
TGTGCCAGCAGTCGGGACAGTAATCAGCCCCAGCATTTT	CASSRDSNQPQHF	TRBD1	many	TRBV2	TRBJ1-5